This TCR beta chain originates from a study of OX40 agonist ivuxolimab in advanced cancers. On the study more broadly: Dose-escalation cases comprised hepatocellular carcinoma, melanoma, renal cell or head and neck cancer. Regarding the study as a whole: Some patients who did not respond also had low normalized T-cell clonal expansion.

Blood sampling was done at baseline, cycle 4 day 1, and cycle 7 day 1. V was clipped by 4 bases and J by 6 bases, with 13 bases between them. Germline values: CDR1 SGDLS, CDR2 YYNGEE. There are 14 residues in the CDR3. Measured with immunoSEQ multiplex PCR; TCRdb has only the in-frame clones, and not every one. Of around 65,000 clones listed, 90% to 95% are singletons. In the case of this clone: The antigen is undetermined.

The V and J genes are TRBV9 and TRBJ2-2; TRBD1 might be the D (5 bases). The receptor comes from an adult with an advanced solid tumor such as melanoma, head and neck, liver or kidney cancer. The sample here was CD4+ or CD8+ T cells sorted from blood, taken in a trial of the OX40 agonist ivuxolimab. This CDR3 is CASSPPLGPGELFF. The CDR3 nucleotides are TGTGCCAGCAGCCCTCCCCTGGGGCCCGGGGAGCTGTTTTTT. The entire variable domain, with the rest obtained from reference TRBV9 and TRBJ2-2, is as follows: DSGVTQTPKHLITATGQRVTLRCSPRSGDLSVYWYQQSLDQGLQFLIQYYNGEERAKGNILERFSAQQFPDLHSELNLSSLELGDSALYFCASSPPLGPGELFFGEGSRLTVL.